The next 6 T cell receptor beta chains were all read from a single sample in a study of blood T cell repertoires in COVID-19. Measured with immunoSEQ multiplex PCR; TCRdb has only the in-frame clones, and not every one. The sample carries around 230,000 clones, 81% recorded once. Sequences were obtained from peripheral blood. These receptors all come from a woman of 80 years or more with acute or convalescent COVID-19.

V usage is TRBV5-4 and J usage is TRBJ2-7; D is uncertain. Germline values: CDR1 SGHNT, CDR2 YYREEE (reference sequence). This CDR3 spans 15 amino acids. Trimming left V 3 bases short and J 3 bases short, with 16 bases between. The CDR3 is CASSSERSPYYEQYF. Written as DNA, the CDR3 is TGTGCCAGCAGCTCAGAACGATCGCCGTACTACGAGCAGTACTTC.

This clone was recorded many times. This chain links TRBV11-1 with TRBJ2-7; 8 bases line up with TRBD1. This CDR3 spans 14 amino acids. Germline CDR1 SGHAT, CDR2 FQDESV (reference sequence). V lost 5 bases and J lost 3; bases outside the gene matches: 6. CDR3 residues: CASSDGQGLYEQYF. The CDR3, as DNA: TGTGCCAGCAGCGACGGACAGGGCCTCTACGAGCAGTACTTC.

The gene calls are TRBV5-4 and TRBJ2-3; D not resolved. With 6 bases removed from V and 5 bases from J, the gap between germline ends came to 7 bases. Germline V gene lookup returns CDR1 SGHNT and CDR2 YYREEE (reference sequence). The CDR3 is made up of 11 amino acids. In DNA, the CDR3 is TGTGCCAGCAACTCTAGAGATACGCAGTATTTT. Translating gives CASNSRDTQYF.

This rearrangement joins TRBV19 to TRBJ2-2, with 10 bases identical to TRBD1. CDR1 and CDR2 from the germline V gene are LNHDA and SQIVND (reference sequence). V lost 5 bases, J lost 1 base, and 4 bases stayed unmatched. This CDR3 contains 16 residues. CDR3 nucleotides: TGTGCCAGTAGTCCCAGGACAGGGGGGAACACCGGGGAGCTGTTTTTT. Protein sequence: CASSPRTGGNTGELFF.

The CDR3 nucleotides read TGTGCCAGCAGCGCACGACAGGGACCTAATCAGCCCCAGCATTTT. It is translated as CASSARQGPNQPQHF. This chain links TRBV3-1 (or the pseudogene TRBV3-2) with TRBJ1-5, with 7 positions matching TRBD1. J gave up 4 bases and V 5 bases, and 8 bases lay outside the gene matches. CDR3 length: 15 amino acids. From germline, CDR1 is LGHDT and CDR2 YNNKEL (reference sequence).

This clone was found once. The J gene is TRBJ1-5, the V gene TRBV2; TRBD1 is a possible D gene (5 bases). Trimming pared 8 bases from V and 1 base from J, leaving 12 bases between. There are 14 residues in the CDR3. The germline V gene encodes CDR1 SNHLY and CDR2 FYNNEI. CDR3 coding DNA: TGTGCCAGCGGGGGGGGAGGAAGCAATCAGCCCCAGCATTTT. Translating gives CASGGGGSNQPQHF. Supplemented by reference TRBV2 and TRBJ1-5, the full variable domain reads EPEVTQTPSHQVTQMGQEVILRCVPISNHLYFYWYRQILGQKVEFLVSFYNNEISEKSEIFDDQFSVERPDGSNFTLKIRSTKLEDSAMYFCASGGGGSNQPQHFGDGTRLSIL.